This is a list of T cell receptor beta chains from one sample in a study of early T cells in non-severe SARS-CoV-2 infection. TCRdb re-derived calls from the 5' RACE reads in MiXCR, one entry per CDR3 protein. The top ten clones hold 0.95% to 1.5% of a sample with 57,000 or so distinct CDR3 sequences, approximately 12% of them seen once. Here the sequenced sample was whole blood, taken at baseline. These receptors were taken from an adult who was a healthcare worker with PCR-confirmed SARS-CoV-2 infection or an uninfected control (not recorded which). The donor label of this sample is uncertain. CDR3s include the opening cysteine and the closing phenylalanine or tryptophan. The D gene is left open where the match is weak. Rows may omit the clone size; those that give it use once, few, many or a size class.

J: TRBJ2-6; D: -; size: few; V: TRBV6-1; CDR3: CASSGQQGNLWRGANVLTF; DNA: TGTGCCAGCAGTGGTCAACAGGGCAACCTCTGGAGGGGGGCCAACGTCCTGACTTTC
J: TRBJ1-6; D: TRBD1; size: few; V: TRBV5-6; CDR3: CASSAAGTGNNSPLHF; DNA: TGTGCCAGCAGCGCGGCCGGGACAGGGAATAATTCACCCCTCCACTTT
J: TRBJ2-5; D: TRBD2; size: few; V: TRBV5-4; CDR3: CASSWTSGGGETQYF; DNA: TGTGCCAGCAGCTGGACTAGCGGGGGGGGTGAGACCCAGTACTTC
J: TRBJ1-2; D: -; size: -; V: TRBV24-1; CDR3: CATSAGGANYGYTF; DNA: TGTGCCACCAGTGCCGGGGGCGCGAACTATGGCTACACCTTC
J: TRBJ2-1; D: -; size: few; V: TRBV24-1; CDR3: CATSDLNGNYNEQFF; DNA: TGTGCCACCAGTGATTTGAACGGAAACTACAATGAGCAGTTCTTC
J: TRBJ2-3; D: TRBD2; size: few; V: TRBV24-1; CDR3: CATGSGLAVDTQYF; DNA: TGTGCCACCGGATCCGGACTAGCGGTAGATACGCAGTATTTT
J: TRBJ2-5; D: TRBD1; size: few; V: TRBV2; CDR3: CANTRDSQETQYF; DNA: TGTGCCAACACCCGGGACAGTCAAGAGACCCAGTACTTC
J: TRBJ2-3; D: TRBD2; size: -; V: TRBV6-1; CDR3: CASSEGFRGGFADTQYF; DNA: TGTGCCAGCAGTGAAGGCTTTCGGGGGGGATTCGCAGATACGCAGTATTTT
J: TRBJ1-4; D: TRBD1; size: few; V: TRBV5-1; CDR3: CASSSGTANEKLFF; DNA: TGCGCCAGCAGCTCCGGGACAGCGAATGAAAAACTGTTTTTT
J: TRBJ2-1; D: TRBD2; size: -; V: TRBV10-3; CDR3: CAISNGLAGGYEQFF; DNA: TGTGCCATCAGTAACGGACTAGCGGGGGGCTATGAGCAGTTCTTC
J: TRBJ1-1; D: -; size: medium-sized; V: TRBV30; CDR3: CAWSAGIGTTEAFF; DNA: TGTGCCTGGAGTGCTGGCATTGGGACAACTGAAGCTTTCTTT
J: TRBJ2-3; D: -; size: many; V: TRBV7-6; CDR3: CASGQGSRDTQYF; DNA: TGTGCCAGCGGCCAGGGGAGCAGGGATACGCAGTATTTT
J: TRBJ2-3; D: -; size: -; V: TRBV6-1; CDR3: CASSGAGPDTDTQYF; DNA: TGTGCCAGCAGTGGGGCCGGGCCCGACACAGATACGCAGTATTTT
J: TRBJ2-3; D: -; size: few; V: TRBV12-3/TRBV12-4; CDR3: CASSEDGAVDTQYF; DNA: TGTGCCAGCAGTGAGGACGGAGCGGTGGATACGCAGTATTTT
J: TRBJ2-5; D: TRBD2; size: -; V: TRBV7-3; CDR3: CASSLLPTSEGETQYF; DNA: TGTGCCAGCAGCTTACTACCGACTAGCGAGGGGGAGACCCAGTACTTC
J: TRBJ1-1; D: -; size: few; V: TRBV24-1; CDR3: CATSDGGRTEAFF; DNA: TGTGCCACCAGTGACGGGGGGAGGACTGAAGCTTTCTTT
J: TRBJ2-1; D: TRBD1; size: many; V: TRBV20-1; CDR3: CSARAPDRVDEQFF; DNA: TGCAGTGCTAGGGCACCGGACAGGGTTGATGAGCAGTTCTTC
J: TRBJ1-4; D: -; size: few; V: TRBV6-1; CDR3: CASSDLPRGNEKLFF; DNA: TGTGCCAGCAGTGACCTGCCGCGGGGGAATGAAAAACTGTTTTTT
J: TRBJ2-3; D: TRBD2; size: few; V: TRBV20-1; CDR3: CSARTAGLAGPGSTDTQYF; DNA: TGCAGTGCGAGGACAGCGGGACTAGCGGGGCCTGGTAGCACAGATACGCAGTATTTT
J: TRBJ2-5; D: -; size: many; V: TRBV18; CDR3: CASSRDREQLQETQYF; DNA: TGTGCCAGCTCAAGGGACCGGGAGCAATTACAAGAGACCCAGTACTTC
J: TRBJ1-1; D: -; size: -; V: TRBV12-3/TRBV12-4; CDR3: CASSLGINTEAFF; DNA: TGTGCCAGCAGTTTAGGGATTAACACTGAAGCTTTCTTT
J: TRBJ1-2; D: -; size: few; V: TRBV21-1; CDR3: CASSKKTGDGNYGYTF; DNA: TGTGCCAGCAGCAAAAAAACAGGGGACGGGAACTATGGCTACACCTTC
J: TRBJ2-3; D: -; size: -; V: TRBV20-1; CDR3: CSATTDFTDTQYF; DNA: TGCAGTGCTACTACGGACTTCACAGATACGCAGTATTTT
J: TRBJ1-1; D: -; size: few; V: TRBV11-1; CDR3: CASTQGPDTEAFF; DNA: TGTGCCAGCACCCAGGGGCCTGACACTGAAGCTTTCTTT
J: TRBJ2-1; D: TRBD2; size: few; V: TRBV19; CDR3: CASQSESGGAFNEQFF; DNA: TGTGCCAGTCAAAGCGAGAGCGGGGGGGCCTTCAATGAGCAGTTCTTC
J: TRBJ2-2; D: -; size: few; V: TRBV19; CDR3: CASSIRAGELFF; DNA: TGTGCCAGTAGTATTCGGGCCGGGGAGCTGTTTTTT
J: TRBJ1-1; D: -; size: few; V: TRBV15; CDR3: CATSRGEIPAEAFF; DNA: TGTGCCACCAGCAGAGGGGAGATACCGGCTGAAGCTTTCTTT
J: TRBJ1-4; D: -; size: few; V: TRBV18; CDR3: CASSANSGYEKLFF; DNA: TGTGCCAGCTCAGCAAACTCAGGGTATGAAAAACTGTTTTTT
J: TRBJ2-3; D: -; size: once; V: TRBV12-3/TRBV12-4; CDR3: CASSPTRSTDTQYF; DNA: TGTGCCAGCAGCCCGACTAGAAGCACAGATACGCAGTATTTT
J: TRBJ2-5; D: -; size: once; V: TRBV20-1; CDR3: CSAKNIKETQYF; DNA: TGCAGTGCTAAAAACATTAAAGAGACCCAGTACTTC
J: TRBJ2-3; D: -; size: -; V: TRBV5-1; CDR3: CASSFLGSGLADTQYF; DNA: TGCGCCAGCAGCTTTTTGGGGAGCGGGTTGGCAGATACGCAGTATTTT
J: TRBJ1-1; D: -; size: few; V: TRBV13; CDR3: CASSPSVKGDTEAFF; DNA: TGTGCCAGCAGCCCCAGCGTCAAAGGGGACACTGAAGCTTTCTTT
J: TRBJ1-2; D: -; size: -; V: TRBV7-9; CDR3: CASSLGETDGYTF; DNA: TGTGCCAGCAGCTTAGGGGAAACCGATGGCTACACCTTC
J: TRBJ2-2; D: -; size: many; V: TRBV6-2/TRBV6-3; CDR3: CASSALGTNTGELFF; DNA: TGTGCCAGCAGTGCCTTGGGCACCAACACCGGGGAGCTGTTTTTT
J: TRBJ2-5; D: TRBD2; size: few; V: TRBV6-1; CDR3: CAITGLAYETQYF; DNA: TGTGCCATTACTGGACTAGCCTATGAGACCCAGTACTTC
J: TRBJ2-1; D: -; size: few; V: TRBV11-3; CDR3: CASSLVSNEQFF; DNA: TGTGCCAGCAGCTTAGTCAGCAATGAGCAGTTCTTC
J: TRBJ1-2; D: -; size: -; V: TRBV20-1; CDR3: CSARDVGGRLSYGYTF; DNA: TGCAGTGCTAGAGATGTAGGCGGCCGCCTGTCTTATGGCTACACCTTC
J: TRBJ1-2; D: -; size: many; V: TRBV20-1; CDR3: CSASEQYYGYTF; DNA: TGCAGTGCTAGTGAACAGTACTATGGCTACACCTTC
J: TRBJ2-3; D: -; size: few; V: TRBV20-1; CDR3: CSARLSGDHTDTQYF; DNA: TGCAGTGCTAGATTGTCCGGGGACCACACAGATACGCAGTATTTT
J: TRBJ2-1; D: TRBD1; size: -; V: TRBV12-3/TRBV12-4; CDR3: CASSQDRWGNEQFF; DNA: TGTGCCAGCAGTCAGGACAGGTGGGGGAATGAGCAGTTCTTC
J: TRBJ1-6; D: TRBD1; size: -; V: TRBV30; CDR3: CAWRQGAGYNSPLHF; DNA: TGTGCCTGGAGACAGGGGGCCGGCTATAATTCACCCCTCCACTTT
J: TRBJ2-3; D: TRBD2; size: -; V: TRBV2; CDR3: CVSSELAGAATDTQYF; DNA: TGTGTCAGCAGTGAATTAGCGGGGGCCGCCACAGATACGCAGTATTTT
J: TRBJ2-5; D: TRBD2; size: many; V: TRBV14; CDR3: CASSPGTIGIETQYF; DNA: TGTGCCAGCAGCCCTGGGACTATCGGTATCGAGACCCAGTACTTC
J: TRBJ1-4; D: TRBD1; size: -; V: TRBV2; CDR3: CASRQTGNSEKLFF; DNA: TGTGCCAGCCGTCAGACAGGGAATAGTGAAAAACTGTTTTTT
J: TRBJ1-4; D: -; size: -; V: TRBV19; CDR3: CASSIRTDHEKLFF; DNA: TGTGCCAGTAGTATCCGGACGGACCATGAAAAACTGTTTTTT
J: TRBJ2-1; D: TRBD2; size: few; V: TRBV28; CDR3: CASRPGLAGGNEQFF; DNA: TGTGCCAGCAGGCCGGGACTAGCGGGGGGTAATGAGCAGTTCTTC
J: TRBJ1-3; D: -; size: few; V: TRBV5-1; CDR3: CASSLVGAEDTIYF; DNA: TGCGCCAGCAGCTTGGTGGGGGCAGAGGACACCATATATTTT
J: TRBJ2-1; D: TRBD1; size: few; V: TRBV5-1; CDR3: CASSLWTGSSYNEQFF; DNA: TGCGCCAGCAGCCTGTGGACAGGTAGCTCCTACAATGAGCAGTTCTTC
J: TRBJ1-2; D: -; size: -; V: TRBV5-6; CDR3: CASSSPGPYGYTF; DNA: TGTGCCAGCAGCTCTCCGGGACCGTATGGCTACACCTTC
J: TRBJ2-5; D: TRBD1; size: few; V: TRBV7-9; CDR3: CASSLGQGASETQYF; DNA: TGTGCCAGCAGCTTAGGGCAGGGGGCCTCAGAGACCCAGTACTTC
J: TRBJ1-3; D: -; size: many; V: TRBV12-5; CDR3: CASRTDSGNTIYF; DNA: TGTGCTAGTCGGACAGACTCTGGAAACACCATATATTTT
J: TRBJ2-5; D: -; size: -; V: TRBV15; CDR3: CATSRDWGETQYF; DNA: TGTGCCACCAGCAGAGATTGGGGGGAGACCCAGTACTTC
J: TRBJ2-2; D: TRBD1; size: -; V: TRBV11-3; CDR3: CASSLGTGRGGELFF; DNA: TGTGCCAGCAGCCTCGGGACAGGGAGAGGCGGGGAGCTGTTTTTT